The T cell receptor (beta chain) described here comes from a study of T cell responses to AZD1222 COVID-19 vaccine. Clones were read by immunoSEQ multiplex PCR, and TCRdb kept only the in-frame ones, dropping some. The profile shows approximately 150,000 clones, approximately 92% of them singletons. Study conclusions and caveats: Clonal diversity may have been underestimated in mostly white British donors.

This CDR3 is built from 12 residues. Trimming removed 5 bases at V and 7 bases at J, with 9 bases between. Germline CDR1 is MNHEY and CDR2 is SVGAGI. As concerns this clone: Its cognate antigen is unknown.

The sample here was peripheral blood, taken 28 days after the second AZD1222 dose. This chain uses TRBV6-5 with TRBJ1-5, with a weak D call TRBD1 (5 bases). The sequence was obtained from an adult who received the AZD1222 COVID-19 vaccine. The CDR3 loop is CASSHGAQPQHF. In DNA form, the CDR3 reads TGTGCCAGCAGTCACGGGGCCCAGCCCCAGCATTTT.